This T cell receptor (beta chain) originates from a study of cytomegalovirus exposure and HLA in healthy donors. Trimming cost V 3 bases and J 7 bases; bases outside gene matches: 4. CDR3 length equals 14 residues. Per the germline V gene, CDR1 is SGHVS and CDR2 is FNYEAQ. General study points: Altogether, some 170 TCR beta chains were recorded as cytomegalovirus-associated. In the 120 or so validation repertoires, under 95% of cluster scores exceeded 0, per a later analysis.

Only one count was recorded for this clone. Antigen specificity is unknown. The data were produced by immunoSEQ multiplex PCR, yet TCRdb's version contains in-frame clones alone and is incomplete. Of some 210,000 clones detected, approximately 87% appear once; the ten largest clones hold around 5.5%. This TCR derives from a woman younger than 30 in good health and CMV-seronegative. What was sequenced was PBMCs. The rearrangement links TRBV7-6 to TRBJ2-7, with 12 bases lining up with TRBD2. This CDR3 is CASSLTSGRSEQYF. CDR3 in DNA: TGTGCCAGCAGCTTGACTAGCGGGAGAAGTGAGCAGTACTTC.